Listed below are T cell receptor beta chains from one sample, sequenced in a study of Ad26.COV2.S vaccination and SARS-CoV-2 variants. Here immunoSEQ multiplex PCR was the method, and the copy in TCRdb shows in-frame clones only, minus some. The repertoire consists of a few hundred thousand clones, with around 87% occurring once and the leading ten covering about 3.1%. Here the sequenced sample was peripheral blood, taken in a trial of Ad26.COV2.S vaccine versus placebo. All receptors derive from a person between 18 and 65 years old who received the Ad26.COV2.S COVID-19 vaccine or a placebo. Both conserved end residues are part of each CDR3. Fields, in order: CDR3 protein, CDR3 DNA, J gene, clone size, V gene, D gene. A D gene is named only where the DNA matches it firmly. Where a row states a size, it is once, few, many or the class of an expanded clone; other rows omit it.

CDR3: CPNKPNGQNVPRPNYGYTF; DNA: TGCCCCAATAAACCGAATGGACAGAACGTACCTCGGCCGAACTATGGCTACACCTTC; J: TRBJ1-2; size: -; V: TRBV5-1; D: -
CDR3: CASWSTGFVSPLHF; DNA: TGTGCCAGCTGGTCCACAGGGTTCGTATCACCCCTCCACTTT; J: TRBJ1-6; size: -; V: TRBV6-5; D: -
CDR3: CAWSAWVDTQYF; DNA: TGTGCCTGGAGTGCCTGGGTGGATACGCAGTATTTT; J: TRBJ2-3; size: -; V: TRBV30; D: -
CDR3: CASSQDPGSSGEQFF; DNA: TGCGCCAGCAGCCAAGATCCGGGATCTAGCGGGGAGCAGTTCTTC; J: TRBJ2-1; size: -; V: TRBV4-3; D: TRBD2
CDR3: CASRRNTEAFF; DNA: TGTGCCAGCAGGAGGAACACTGAAGCTTTCTTT; J: TRBJ1-1; size: -; V: TRBV27; D: -
CDR3: CASGGRGGITNTEAFF; DNA: TGTGCCAGCGGTGGTCGGGGAGGGATAACGAACACTGAAGCTTTCTTT; J: TRBJ1-1; size: -; V: TRBV9; D: -
CDR3: CASSPLDGTEAFF; DNA: TGCGCCAGCAGCCCTCTCGATGGCACTGAAGCTTTCTTT; J: TRBJ1-1; size: -; V: TRBV5-1; D: -
CDR3: CASSPDTYLLYEQYF; DNA: TGTGCCAGCAGCCCAGACACTTATCTCCTTTACGAGCAGTACTTC; J: TRBJ2-7; size: -; V: TRBV7-2; D: -
CDR3: CASSPGGAARDSPLHF; DNA: TGTGCCAGCAGCCCCGGCGGGGCGGCGCGTGATTCACCCCTCCACTTT; J: TRBJ1-6; size: -; V: TRBV7-8; D: -
CDR3: CAWRWSGLSGSPLHF; DNA: TGTGCCTGGAGGTGGTCGGGACTATCAGGTTCACCCCTCCACTTT; J: TRBJ1-6; size: -; V: TRBV30; D: -
CDR3: CAPRTDTQYF; DNA: TGTGCCCCTCGCACAGATACGCAGTATTTT; J: TRBJ2-3; size: -; V: TRBV12-2; D: -
CDR3: CASSVVPYGEAFF; DNA: TGTGCCAGCAGCGTAGTCCCCTACGGTGAAGCTTTCTTT; J: TRBJ1-1; size: once; V: TRBV9; D: -
CDR3: CASSTGQGTSRTNEKLFF; DNA: TGTGCCAGTAGTACGGGGCAGGGGACTTCGAGGACTAATGAAAAACTGTTTTTT; J: TRBJ1-4; size: few; V: TRBV19; D: -
CDR3: CASSEYSSYSGNTIYF; DNA: TGTGCCAGCAGTGAGTACAGCTCTTACTCTGGAAACACCATATATTTT; J: TRBJ1-3; size: -; V: TRBV6-1; D: -
CDR3: CASSQEPLSSYNEQFF; DNA: TGTGCCAGCAGCCAAGAACCGTTGAGCTCCTACAATGAGCAGTTCTTC; J: TRBJ2-1; size: -; V: TRBV3-1/TRBV3-2; D: -
CDR3: CSVEKVGYEQYF; DNA: TGCAGCGTTGAAAAGGTGGGCTACGAGCAGTACTTC; J: TRBJ2-7; size: -; V: TRBV29-1; D: -
CDR3: CASSQEDRRNTEAFF; DNA: TGTGCCAGCAGCCAAGAGGACAGGAGGAACACTGAAGCTTTCTTT; J: TRBJ1-1; size: -; V: TRBV3-1/TRBV3-2; D: TRBD1